This passage covers 5 T cell receptor beta chains from one sample sequenced in a study of CD8 T cells in Susac syndrome. Random hexamers were used to reverse transcribe the RNA input (0.5 to 1 ug). TCRdb recomputed calls from the immunoSEQ multiplex PCR reads with MiXCR, one row per CDR3 protein. Among about 120,000 distinct CDR3 sequences, about 93% were seen once, and the ten largest hold 0.11% to 0.15%. Specimen: CD4+ T cells from PBMCs. These receptors originate from a human donor in good health.

The V gene is TRBV7-8, the J gene TRBJ1-1, with 8 bases identical to TRBD1. There are 15 residues in the CDR3. The J segment lost 5 bases and the V segment lost 5 bases, leaving 10 bases of the junction unmatched. Germline V CDR1 and CDR2: SGHVS, FQNEAQ. CDR3 residues: CASSPPGQDGTEAFF. In DNA form, the CDR3 reads TGTGCCAGCAGCCCTCCGGGACAGGACGGGACTGAAGCTTTCTTT. The full variable domain, completed using reference TRBV7-8 and TRBJ1-1, is GAGVSQSPRYKVAKRGQDVALRCDPISGHVSLFWYQQALGQGPEFLTYFQNEAQLDKSGLPSDRFFAERPEGSVSTLKIQRTQQEDSAVYLCASSPPGQDGTEAFFGQGTRLTVV.

This chain uses TRBV20-1 with TRBJ2-1; 13 bases match TRBD2. The CDR3 is made up of 19 amino acids. The germline V gene encodes CDR1 DFQATT and CDR2 SNEGSKA (reference sequence). The ends lost 4 bases at V and 4 bases at J; junction bases unmatched: 16. DNA of the CDR3: TGCAGTGCTAAGGACGCGCTGTGGACTAGCGGGAGAAAGTACAATGAGCAGTTCTTC. This translates into CSAKDALWTSGRKYNEQFF.

The chain combines TRBV19 with TRBJ2-2; 11 nucleotides match TRBD1. Germline values: CDR1 LNHDA, CDR2 SQIVND (reference sequence). The CDR3 consists of 16 residues. V shed 7 bases, J shed 5 bases, and the junction held 9 bases outside the gene matches. Here the CDR3 reads CASKPGQGATTGELFF. The CDR3 bases are TGTGCCAGTAAGCCCGGACAGGGGGCGACTACCGGGGAGCTGTTTTTT.

This chain joins TRBV24-1 and TRBJ2-5; D may be TRBD2 (6 bases). Germline-derived CDR1 and CDR2 are KGHDR and SFDVKD. The CDR3 extends over 15 amino acids. V dropped 3 bases and J dropped 1 base, with 11 bases sitting between them. CDR3 sequence (DNA): TGTGCCACCAGTGATGGGAGGATGGCCCAAGAGACCCAGTACTTC. Translating gives CATSDGRMAQETQYF.

This sequence joins TRBV19 and TRBJ2-7; D unresolved. V was shortened by 6 bases and J by 6 bases, with 18 bases between the two germline ends. There are 14 residues in the CDR3. Germline V gene sequence: CDR1 LNHDA, CDR2 SQIVND (reference sequence). The CDR3 DNA sequence: TGTGCCAGTAGCGCCAACCGGGTGAGCTCCGAGCAGTACTTC. Amino acid sequence: CASSANRVSSEQYF. The full variable domain, rest sourced from reference TRBV19 and TRBJ2-7, is DGGITQSPKYLFRKEGQNVTLSCEQNLNHDAMYWYRQDPGQGLRLIYYSQIVNDFQKGDIAEGYSVSREKKESFPLTVTSAQKNPTAFYLCASSANRVSSEQYFGPGTRLTVT.